This T cell receptor (beta chain) was sequenced in a study of human T cells and chemical hapten exposure (dated by TCRdb to the early 2020s). Some background on the complete study: For sensitization, 2% DPC in acetone was applied to a roughly 2 cm by roughly 2 cm area of upper inner arm skin. The patient cohort, mostly female, included alopecia areata with under or over 50% scalp involvement, alopecia totalis and alopecia universalis. Libraries were pooled for sequencing, and variation in per-sample TCR yields was attributed mainly to small differences in library volumes within the pool. For TCR sequencing, blood came from over 25 alopecia patients at anywhere from one to four time points (pre-sensitization, 2, 6 and 24 weeks). Patch testing was done on the upper back using Finn chambers containing 0.01% DPC, and results were scored after 6 days according to International Contact Dermatitis Research Group standards. This study followed changes in the peripheral blood TCR repertoire in vivo during primary and secondary sensitization of alopecia patients to the hapten diphenylcyclopropenone (DPC). Throughout the study period of around 24 weeks, patients also received therapeutic DPC doses to the scalp every week. Blood was sampled from patients pre-sensitization (week 0) and at 2, 6 and about 24 weeks after DPC sensitization.

The meaning of the sample's time point label: pre-sensitization, week 0. The treatment or condition label, read with the paper, signifies: therapeutic diphenylcyclopropenone sensitization with weekly scalp DPC. At every patch-test visit, the blood draw took place before the patch test was put on. Patients were considered eligible if aged 18 to 70, diagnosed with alopecia and deemed suitable for DPC therapy, and patients were excluded if pregnant. Total RNA was extracted from unfractionated whole blood that had been collected in Tempus Blood RNA tubes. This clonotype appeared a few times. Its antigen remains undetermined. No much larger clone exists at a distance of one base, and base qualities are not known. Per the germline V gene, MDHEN is the CDR1 and SYDVKM is the CDR2. Taken from cysteine to phenylalanine, the CDR3 has 16 residues. Only the CDR3 region is kept as DNA, spanning 48 bases read in frame from base 1. V is shortened by 7 bases, J by 2 bases, and the region joining them spans 18 bases.

Library prep was done by RACE. The instrument given in TCRdb is NextSeq 500. During library preparation, unique molecular identifiers were attached to individual cDNA molecules so that TCRs could be counted quantitatively and reproducibly. For every blood RNA sample, sequencing covered both the TCR alpha and TCR beta chains. Turning to the authors' computational methods: Samples had a median of roughly 87,000 TCRs, with a range from roughly 23,224 to 700,000. The Decombinator software suite was used to annotate V, J and CDR3 in the TCR reads. For PS versus PT1 abundance plots, all samples were subsampled to the same number of TCRs (28,000). TCRs were defined as expanded if absent before sensitization and observed at least eight times at the 2-week time point. TCRdb reprocessed the public reads (quality trimming at Q25 with fastp, clone calling with MiXCR) and kept in-frame beta chains. Entries that share a CDR3 protein sequence are merged under the most common genes and DNA. What appears here as the V and J calls and clone size reflects TCRdb's work, not the paper's. The sample records around 250,000 distinct CDR3 sequences, 7% to 10% of which are singletons. Approximately 2.3% of the sample lies in the top ten.

What the work shows at the level of the full study, not this receptor alone: The number of PT1 expanded TCRs positively correlated with patch test score, significant at thresholds 8, 16 and 32 but not 4. Because every patient had alopecia, a presumed autoimmune disease, the patients' immune response might differ from that of healthy individuals. Compared with pre-sensitization or healthy control sets, expanded TCRs formed significantly more large CDR3 similarity clusters, which is consistent with antigen-driven responses. After repeated subsampling, the strength of the expansion versus patch-test correlation and the threshold at which it became significant changed. No change with DPC sensitization was found in the number of TCRs above 1 in 1000 frequency, and no evidence of global repertoire structure alterations was found.

The sequences come from whole blood, collected in connection with sensitization to the hapten diphenylcyclopropenone (DPC). The TCR originated in a middle-aged woman with alopecia areata. Some clones in this sample may be carry-over from other donors' samples. Rearrangement joined TRBV28 to TRBJ1-5; the D gene cannot be named for sure. The nucleotide sequence is TGTGCCAGCACCAAGAGTTGGGGAGGAGGCAATCAGCCCCAGCATTTT. Translated, this is CASTKSWGGGNQPQHF. Full variable domain (CDR3 extended with the reference TRBV28 and TRBJ1-5 proteins): DVKVTQSSRYLVKRTGEKVFLECVQDMDHENMFWYRQDPGLGLRLIYFSYDVKMKEKGDIPEGYSVSREKKERFSLILESASTNQTSMYLCASTKSWGGGNQPQHFGDGTRLSIL.